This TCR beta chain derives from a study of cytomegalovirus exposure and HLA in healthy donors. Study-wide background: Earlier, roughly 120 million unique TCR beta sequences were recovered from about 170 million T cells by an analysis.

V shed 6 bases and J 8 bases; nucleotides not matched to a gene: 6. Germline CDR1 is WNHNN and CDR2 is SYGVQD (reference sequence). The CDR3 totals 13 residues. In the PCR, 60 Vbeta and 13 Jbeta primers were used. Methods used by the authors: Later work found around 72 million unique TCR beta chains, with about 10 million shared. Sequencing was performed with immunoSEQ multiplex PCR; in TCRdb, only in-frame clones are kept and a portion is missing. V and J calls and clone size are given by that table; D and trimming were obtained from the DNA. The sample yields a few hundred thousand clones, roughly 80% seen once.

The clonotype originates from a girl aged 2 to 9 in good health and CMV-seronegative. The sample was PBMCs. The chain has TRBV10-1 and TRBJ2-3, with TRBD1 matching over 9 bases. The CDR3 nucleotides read TGCGCCAGCAGCCCCGGGACAGGGTTTACGCAGTATTTT. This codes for CASSPGTGFTQYF.